The 30 T cell receptor beta chains listed next were all sequenced from one sample in a study of OX40 agonist ivuxolimab in advanced cancers. Assay: immunoSEQ multiplex PCR; the TCRdb copy retains only in-frame clones and omits some. The data contain 60,000 to 65,000 clones, 85% to 95% of them singletons. Here the sequenced sample was CD4+ or CD8+ T cells sorted from blood, taken in a trial of the OX40 agonist ivuxolimab. These receptor sequences come from an adult with an advanced solid tumor such as melanoma, head and neck, liver or kidney cancer.

The rearrangement links TRBV4-3 to TRBJ2-6; unclear D gene. Trimming took 0 bases from V and 1 from J, leaving 4 bases between them. The CDR3 has 15 amino acids. From germline, CDR1 is LGHNA and CDR2 YSLEER. CDR3 loop: CASSQERSGANVLTF. In DNA, the CDR3 is TGCGCCAGCAGCCAAGAAAGGTCTGGGGCCAACGTCCTGACTTTC.

The chain employs TRBV5-1 and TRBJ1-1; D is possibly TRBD1 (5 bases). This CDR3 comprises 14 residues. Germline CDR1 reads SGHRS; CDR2 reads YFSETQ. V gave up 0 bases and J gave up 4 bases, with 10 bases separating them. The CDR3 region has the DNA TGCGCCAGCAGCTTGGTTCAGGGAGGCACTGAAGCTTTCTTT. Its translation: CASSLVQGGTEAFF. The complete variable domain, with remaining parts taken from reference TRBV5-1 and TRBJ1-1, reads KAGVTQTPRYLIKTRGQQVTLSCSPISGHRSVSWYQQTPGQGLQFLFEYFSETQRNKGNFPGRFSGRQFSNSRSEMNVSTLELGDSALYLCASSLVQGGTEAFFGQGTRLTVV.

This chain uses TRBV11-2 with TRBJ1-5; D ambiguous. The CDR3 has 13 amino acids. The V end was cut by 4 bases, the J end by 8 bases, with 12 bases between. Germline-derived CDR1 and CDR2 are SGHAT and FQNNGV. The CDR3 DNA is TGTGCCAGCAGCTCCCTGGCCGACGAGCCCCAGCATTTT. Its translation is CASSSLADEPQHF.

Only one count was recorded for this clone. V gene TRBV4-1 combines with J gene TRBJ2-7; D is undetermined. V lost 0 bases, J lost 1 base, and 7 bases lay in between. Germline loops: CDR1 MGHRA, CDR2 YSYEKL. The CDR3 is made up of 14 amino acids. CDR3 residues: CASSQDLGSYEQYF. The CDR3 nucleotides are TGCGCCAGCAGCCAAGATCTAGGGTCCTACGAGCAGTACTTC.

The rearrangement uses TRBV15 and TRBJ2-1, with D possibly matching TRBD2 (6 bases). CDR3 length: 17 residues. From germline, CDR1 is LNHNV and CDR2 YYDKDF (reference sequence). V lost 3 bases and J 3 bases, leaving 18 bases between the germline ends. In DNA, the CDR3 is TGTGCCACCAGCAGCGGCTCTAGGTTAGCGGTCTACAATGAGCAGTTCTTC. It yields the protein CATSSGSRLAVYNEQFF. The full variable domain, completed using reference TRBV15 and TRBJ2-1, is DAMVIQNPRYQVTQFGKPVTLSCSQTLNHNVMYWYQQKSSQAPKLLFHYYDKDFNNEADTPDNFQSRRPNTSFCFLDIRSPGLGDTAMYLCATSSGSRLAVYNEQFFGPGTRLTVL.

The rearrangement links TRBV19 to TRBJ1-2, with D maybe TRBD1 (6 bases). This CDR3 is built from 17 residues. Germline V gene sequence: CDR1 LNHDA, CDR2 SQIVND (reference sequence). Trimming pared 7 bases from V and 2 bases from J, leaving 23 bases between. This CDR3 is CASTTLGTPLLNYGYTF. Written as DNA, the CDR3 is TGTGCCAGTACCACCCTAGGGACACCTCTACTAAACTATGGCTACACCTTC.

This clone was seen more than once but under ten times. The chain has TRBV27 and TRBJ1-1; D uncertain. V was shortened by 1 base and J by 5 bases, with 17 bases between the two germline ends. CDR1 and CDR2 from the germline V gene are MNHEY and SMNVEV (reference sequence). This CDR3 is built from 16 residues. In DNA, the CDR3 is TGTGCCAGCAGTTTATATGGGCCCCGGGGTGGTACTGAAGCTTTCTTT. Encoded protein: CASSLYGPRGGTEAFF.

The chain recombines TRBV9 with TRBJ2-1, with TRBD1 identical over 7 bases. The germline CDR1 and CDR2 sequences are SGDLS and YYNGEE. CDR3 length: 15 residues. V lost 2 bases and J lost 7; bases outside the gene matches: 9. CDR3 DNA: TGTGCCAGCAGCGTGACACAGGGGAACACTAATGAGCAGTTCTTC. Amino acid sequence: CASSVTQGNTNEQFF.

This chain joins TRBV7-9 and TRBJ2-1; D possibly corresponds to TRBD1 (5 bases). CDR1 and CDR2 (germline): SEHNR, FQNEAQ (reference sequence). The CDR3 contains 16 residues. Between the trimmed V and J ends, which lost 5 bases and 0 bases, there was a span of 14 bases. In nucleotides, the CDR3 is TGTGCCAGCAGCCCTCGACAGCGAAGCTCCTACAATGAGCAGTTCTTC. It yields the protein CASSPRQRSSYNEQFF.

The chain is built from TRBV6-4 and TRBJ2-3; 8 bases line up with TRBD2. Trimming removed 4 bases from V and 5 bases from J; junction bases left unmatched: 8. The CDR3 runs to 15 residues. Germline-derived CDR1 and CDR2 are MRHNA and SNTAGT. The CDR3: CASSGGAGGGDTQYF. The CDR3 DNA reads as TGTGCCAGCAGTGGGGGCGCGGGAGGTGGAGATACGCAGTATTTT.

This chain links TRBV28 with TRBJ1-5; D may be TRBD1 (6 bases). CDR1 and CDR2 (germline): MDHEN, SYDVKM. This CDR3 is built from 13 residues. V was trimmed by 6 bases and J by 4 bases, leaving 10 bases between them. This chain's CDR3 is CASSPDRNQPQHF. For the CDR3, the DNA is TGTGCCAGCAGCCCTGACAGGAATCAGCCCCAGCATTTT. Drawing the rest from reference TRBV28 and TRBJ1-5, the complete variable domain is DVKVTQSSRYLVKRTGEKVFLECVQDMDHENMFWYRQDPGLGLRLIYFSYDVKMKEKGDIPEGYSVSREKKERFSLILESASTNQTSMYLCASSPDRNQPQHFGDGTRLSIL.

This clone has just one count. The J gene is TRBJ2-2, the V gene TRBV28; weak D call: TRBD2 (5 bases). Deletions cut 5 bases from V and 4 bases from J, with 14 bases between. The CDR3 length is 15 residues. CDR1 and CDR2 (germline): MDHEN, SYDVKM. CDR3 region: CASSPSRGSTGELFF. CDR3 bases: TGTGCCAGCAGTCCCAGCCGGGGAAGCACCGGGGAGCTGTTTTTT. Together with reference TRBV28 and TRBJ2-2, the CDR3 gives the full variable domain: DVKVTQSSRYLVKRTGEKVFLECVQDMDHENMFWYRQDPGLGLRLIYFSYDVKMKEKGDIPEGYSVSREKKERFSLILESASTNQTSMYLCASSPSRGSTGELFFGEGSRLTVL.

The CDR3 sequence: CASSPEAAVQETQYF. CDR3 nucleotide sequence: TGTGCCAGCTCACCCGAGGCGGCAGTACAAGAGACCCAGTACTTC. The chain couples TRBV18 to TRBJ2-5; D unresolved. The CDR3 contains 15 residues. Trimming took 3 bases from V and 2 from J, leaving 13 bases between them. CDR1 and CDR2 from the germline V gene are KGHSH and LQKENI. Looking up the rest from reference TRBV18 and TRBJ2-5 gives the full variable domain: NAGVMQNPRHLVRRRGQEARLRCSPMKGHSHVYWYRQLPEEGLKFMVYLQKENIIDESGMPKERFSAEFPKEGPSILRIQQVVRGDSAAYFCASSPEAAVQETQYFGPGTRLLVL.

The CDR3 coding sequence is TGTGCCAGCAGCCAAGCCAGGGTAACTCAGCCCCAGCATTTT. Translation gives CASSQARVTQPQHF. The gene calls are TRBV4-2 and TRBJ1-5; D perhaps matches TRBD1 (5 bases). The germline CDR1 and CDR2 sequences are LGHNA and YNFKEQ. Trimming shortened V by 1 base and J by 6 bases, and 10 bases separated the two germline ends. This CDR3 has 14 residues.

This chain joins TRBV7-8 and TRBJ1-4; TRBD1 agrees at 12 bases. With 0 bases clipped from V and 9 bases from J, the junction kept 5 bases outside the gene matches. The CDR3 runs 16 residues. Germline CDR1 SGHVS, CDR2 FQNEAQ. The CDR3: CASSLAVGDRGQKLFF. The CDR3 coding sequence is TGTGCCAGCAGCTTAGCCGTGGGGGACAGGGGGCAAAAACTGTTTTTT.

V usage is TRBV5-1 and J usage is TRBJ2-3; no clear D gene. From germline, CDR1 is SGHRS and CDR2 YFSETQ. There are 16 residues in the CDR3. Trimming cost V 1 base and J 0 bases, with 12 bases left between them. This chain's CDR3 is CASSLRAATSTDTQYF. In DNA form, the CDR3 reads TGCGCCAGCAGCTTGAGGGCAGCCACTAGCACAGATACGCAGTATTTT.

The chain has TRBV14 and TRBJ2-4, with 7 bases that match TRBD1. Trimming cost V 2 bases and J 6 bases; bases outside gene matches: 7. The CDR3 spans 15 residues. Germline-derived CDR1 and CDR2 are SGHDN and FVKESK. This CDR3 is CASSQRGQVVNIQYF. The DNA of the CDR3 is TGTGCCAGCAGCCAAAGGGGGCAGGTGGTAAACATTCAGTACTTC. Full variable domain (outside the CDR3, taken from reference TRBV14 and TRBJ2-4): EAGVTQFPSHSVIEKGQTVTLRCDPISGHDNLYWYRRVMGKEIKFLLHFVKESKQDESGMPNNRFLAERTGGTYSTLKVQPAELEDSGVYFCASSQRGQVVNIQYFGAGTRLSVL.

The chain recombines TRBV29-1 with TRBJ1-1; tentatively, D is TRBD1 (5 bases). V lost 1 base to trimming and J lost 6 bases, with 15 bases between them. Germline V gives CDR1 SQVTM, CDR2 ANQGSEA. CDR3 length equals 14 residues. CDR3 loop: CSVEGYRGGAEAFF. In DNA form, the CDR3 reads TGCAGCGTTGAAGGGTATCGTGGGGGAGCTGAAGCTTTCTTT.

The chain couples TRBV29-1 to TRBJ2-1, with TRBD2 identical over 9 bases. CDR1 and CDR2 from the germline V gene are SQVTM and ANQGSEA. CDR3 length: 15 amino acids. Losses at the gene ends were 2 bases for V and 2 bases for J; bases not matched to a gene: 4. CDR3 amino acids: CSVERREGPYNEQFF. In nucleotides, the CDR3 is TGCAGCGTTGAAAGGCGGGAGGGACCCTACAATGAGCAGTTCTTC.

This rearrangement joins TRBV6-5 to TRBJ2-1, with D perhaps TRBD1 or TRBD2 (5 bases each). Per the germline V gene, CDR1 is MNHEY and CDR2 is SVGAGI. V was shortened by 5 bases and J by 7 bases, with 15 bases between the two germline ends. The CDR3 loop spans 14 amino acids. The CDR3 sequence is CASSGGQRGNEQFF. CDR3 sequence (DNA): TGTGCCAGCAGTGGGGGTCAACGGGGAAATGAGCAGTTCTTC.

This rearrangement joins TRBV2 to TRBJ2-7, with no clear D. V gave up 11 bases and J gave up 3 bases, with 8 bases separating them. CDR3 length equals 10 residues. Germline CDR1 SNHLY, CDR2 FYNNEI. The CDR3 protein is CASGGYEQYF. As DNA, the CDR3 is TGTGCCTCGGGCGGCTACGAGCAGTACTTC.

The CDR3 DNA reads as TGTGCCAGTAGTATTCTCGGAGCCTACAATGAGCAGTTCTTC. As protein: CASSILGAYNEQFF. V and J are TRBV19 and TRBJ2-1; D uncertain. CDR3 length: 14 residues. Germline V CDR1 and CDR2: LNHDA, SQIVND (reference sequence). The germline V and J ends were trimmed by 3 bases and 2 bases, with 8 bases remaining between them.

The V gene is TRBV9, the J gene TRBJ2-3; D possibly matches TRBD1 or TRBD2 (5 bases each). The CDR3 sequence is 15 residues long. The V gene's germline CDR1 is SGDLS and CDR2 YYNGEE. V was cut by 1 base and J by 0 bases, with 9 bases left in between. The CDR3: CASSVFGGSTDTQYF. The CDR3 coding sequence is TGTGCCAGCAGCGTATTTGGGGGAAGCACAGATACGCAGTATTTT.

The chain uses TRBV5-5 and TRBJ2-5; no clear D gene. The CDR3 extends over 12 amino acids. CDR1 is SGHKS, CDR2 YYEKEE, per germline (reference sequence). The V end lost 2 bases, the J end lost 5 bases, and 7 bases lay between the germline ends. DNA for the CDR3: TGTGCCAGCAGCTTCTTTTTTGAGACCCAGTACTTC. Translation gives CASSFFFETQYF.

The gene calls are TRBV10-2 and TRBJ1-1; 7 bases map to TRBD1. Trimming cost V 7 bases and J 8 bases; bases outside gene matches: 4. Germline loops: CDR1 WSHSY, CDR2 SAAADI. This CDR3 contains 11 residues. The CDR3 protein is CASTTGQEAFF. CDR3 coding DNA: TGCGCCAGCACTACGGGACAGGAAGCTTTCTTT.

J is TRBJ2-3 and V is TRBV4-3, with TRBD2 identical over 12 bases. The germline V gene encodes CDR1 LGHNA and CDR2 YSLEER. Trimming cost V 1 base and J 2 bases; bases outside gene matches: 1. The CDR3 is 16 amino acids. CDR3 sequence: CASSQGLAGVTDTQYF. The CDR3 DNA follows: TGCGCCAGCAGCCAAGGACTAGCGGGAGTCACAGATACGCAGTATTTT.

The rearrangement joins TRBV16 to TRBJ2-3; D gene uncertain. From germline, CDR1 is KGHSY and CDR2 FQNENV. CDR3 length equals 13 residues. Trimming pared 4 bases from V and 6 bases from J, leaving 11 bases between. The CDR3 sequence is CASSPTNVDTQYF. The CDR3 nucleotides read TGTGCCAGCAGCCCCACTAACGTGGATACGCAGTATTTT. Full variable domain (missing parts from reference TRBV16 and TRBJ2-3): GEEVAQTPKHLVRGEGQKAKLYCAPIKGHSYVFWYQQVLKNEFKFLISFQNENVFDETGMPKERFSAKCLPNSPCSLEIQATKLEDSAVYFCASSPTNVDTQYFGPGTRLTVL.

This clone was detected only once. This rearrangement joins TRBV4-1 to TRBJ1-3; D possibly corresponds to TRBD1 (5 bases). The CDR3 contains 16 residues. V dropped 3 bases and J dropped 0 bases, with 12 bases sitting between them. The germline V gene has CDR1 MGHRA and CDR2 YSYEKL. In DNA form, the CDR3 reads TGCGCCAGCAGCCAGGTCGCCGGACACTCTGGAAACACCATATATTTT. Amino acids: CASSQVAGHSGNTIYF.

The V gene is TRBV29-1, the J gene TRBJ1-1; D ambiguous. V lost 3 bases to trimming and J lost 7 bases, with 6 bases between them. Looked up from germline, CDR1 is SQVTM and CDR2 is ANQGSEA. The CDR3 has 10 amino acids. The CDR3 protein is CSVESGEAFF. Written as DNA, the CDR3 is TGCAGCGTTGAGTCGGGTGAAGCTTTCTTT.

Concerning this clone itself: Other DNA sequences within the sample encode an identical CDR3. V is TRBV12-5 and J is TRBJ2-5; 10 nucleotides agree with TRBD2. Trimming cost V 6 bases and J 5 bases; bases outside gene matches: 3. The germline V gene encodes CDR1 LGHNT and CDR2 FRNRAP. This CDR3 spans 13 amino acids. The CDR3 DNA reads TGTGCTAGTGGGACGGGACTAGCGGAGACCCAGTACTTC. This gives the protein CASGTGLAETQYF.